The 26 T cell receptor beta chains below all came from one sample that was sequenced in a study of T cell repertoires in cytomegalovirus infection. TCRdb used MiXCR to reprocess the reads, holding one entry per CDR3 protein. This repertoire shows approximately 910,000 distinct CDR3 sequences, roughly 30% found once; its top ten account for over 13%. Their target antigens are unknown. The sample in question was cultured CD8+ T cells from PBMCs, obtained from culture after CMV antigen stimulation. The receptors originated from a human donor in good health (CMV status not recorded). Some clones in this sample may be carry-over from other donors' samples.

This clonotype was observed once. This sequence joins TRBV4-1 and TRBJ2-2; 7 bases agree with TRBD1. Germline-derived CDR1 and CDR2 are MGHRA and YSYEKL. This CDR3 has 19 amino acids. J was trimmed by 1 base and V by 0 bases; bases with no gene match: 11. Here the CDR3 DNA reads TGCGCCAGCAGCCAAGATTTTCGCTTTCGGACAGGGAACACCGGGGAGCTGTTTTTT. Its translation is CASSQDFRFRTGNTGELFF.

This chain connects TRBV5-8 to TRBJ2-5; 12 bases agree with TRBD2. The V segment lost 0 bases and the J segment 2 bases; nucleotides outside the gene matches: 8. Germline-derived CDR1 and CDR2 are SGHTS and YDEGEE. The CDR3 loop spans 18 amino acids. The CDR3 is CASSLAWRLAGDQETQYF. The CDR3 region has the DNA TGTGCCAGCAGCTTGGCCTGGCGACTAGCGGGGGATCAAGAGACCCAGTACTTC.

This chain uses TRBV20-1 with TRBJ1-2; possibly TRBD1 for D (5 bases). The CDR3 extends over 16 amino acids. The V and J ends lost 1 base and 0 bases respectively, with 15 bases between them. CDR1 is DFQATT, CDR2 SNEGSKA, per germline (reference sequence). CDR3 in amino acids: CSARGLKTVANYGYTF. DNA of the CDR3: TGCAGTGCTAGAGGATTAAAGACAGTAGCTAACTATGGCTACACCTTC.

This clonotype was picked up a small number of times. V is TRBV6-6 and J is TRBJ2-7; possibly TRBD1 for D (6 bases). V lost 5 bases and J lost 3, with 14 bases in between. CDR1 is MNHNY and CDR2 is SVGAGI in the germline V gene (reference sequence). The CDR3 has 14 amino acids. The CDR3 loop is CASSPRDTFYEQYV. The CDR3 region has the DNA TGTGCCAGCAGTCCCCGGGACACTTTCTACGAGCAGTACGTC.

About this clonotype: The junction and the germline gene differ at one end; a read error may be behind it. The rearrangement joins TRBV7-2 to TRBJ1-6; D remains ambiguous. This CDR3 has 16 residues. CDR1 is SGHTA and CDR2 is FQGNSA in the germline V gene. The CDR3 bases are TGTGTCAGCAGCTTAGCACTGGCAAGCGATAATTCACCCCTCCACTTT. Its protein product is CVSSLALASDNSPLHF.

V is TRBV7-8 and J is TRBJ1-2, with D possibly TRBD1 on 6 matching bases. Germline V gives CDR1 SGHVS, CDR2 FQNEAQ. Trimming left V 6 bases short and J 4 bases short, with 15 bases between. The CDR3 runs 14 residues. In DNA form, the CDR3 reads TGTGCCAGCAGTCCTACAGGGAGTCGCTATGGCTACACCTTC. Translated: CASSPTGSRYGYTF.

This clonotype was detected only a few times. The rearrangement uses TRBV6-6 and TRBJ1-5; 7 bases are shared with TRBD1. The germline gives CDR1 MNHNY, CDR2 SVGAGI (reference sequence). This CDR3 region has 14 residues. J lost 5 bases, V lost 7 bases, and 8 bases had no gene match. The CDR3 loop is CASNTRGLDQPQHF. The CDR3 DNA reads TGTGCCAGCAATACCAGGGGGTTGGATCAGCCCCAGCATTTT.

This clonotype has a handful of counts. This chain uses TRBV7-6 with TRBJ1-2; a weak D match, TRBD1 (5 bases). CDR3 size: 14 residues. Per germline, CDR1 SGHVS and CDR2 FNYEAQ. Trimming removed 3 bases from V and 4 bases from J, with 12 bases in between. The CDR3 is CASSFSGAGYGYTF. The CDR3 coding sequence is TGTGCCAGCAGCTTCTCCGGGGCCGGCTATGGCTACACCTTC.

For this clonotype: Germline and junction disagree at one end, which may indicate a read error. The chain is built from TRBV7-9 and TRBJ2-1; D remains unclear. Germline V gene data show CDR1 as SEHNR and CDR2 as FQNEAQ (reference sequence). The CDR3 runs to 16 residues. The CDR3 sequence: CASSLSLGLRFNEQLF. CDR3 coding DNA: TGTGCCAGCAGCCTAAGTTTAGGGTTACGCTTTAACGAGCAGTTATTC.

This chain uses TRBV29-1 with TRBJ2-2; 9 bases are a match to TRBD1. This CDR3 region has 15 residues. Germline V gene lookup returns CDR1 SQVTM and CDR2 ANQGSEA. Unmatched junction bases numbered 4, after V lost 1 base and J lost 4 bases. Here the CDR3 reads CSVEGGQGGTGELFF. CDR3 bases: TGCAGCGTTGAAGGGGGACAGGGAGGCACCGGGGAGCTGTTTTTT.

This clonotype was picked up many times. V is TRBV7-8 and J is TRBJ2-7, with TRBD2 matching over 8 bases. J lost 2 bases, V lost 1 base, and 4 bases had no gene match. The CDR3 length is 15 residues. Germline loops: CDR1 SGHVS, CDR2 FQNEAQ. CDR3 DNA sequence: TGTGCCAGCAGCTTAGAGGGGCGGGGGGCCTACGAGCAGTACGTC. Translating it yields CASSLEGRGAYEQYV.

The chain is built from TRBV19 and TRBJ1-2; no firm D call. V was pared by 3 bases and J by 1 base, with 9 bases between. Germline assignment: CDR1 LNHDA and CDR2 SQIVND (reference sequence). This CDR3 region has 14 residues. CDR3 in amino acids: CASSINGNNYGYTF. DNA of the CDR3: TGTGCCAGTAGTATCAACGGAAATAACTATGGCTACACCTTC.

On this clonotype: Given the absence of the conserved phenylalanine or tryptophan at the CDR3 end, a read error is likely. The chain links TRBV7-4 to TRBJ2-5; D perhaps matches TRBD2 (5 bases). The ends were cut back, 7 bases at V and 3 bases at J, with 15 bases in the middle. There are 14 residues in the CDR3. Germline V gives CDR1 SGHVT, CDR2 SQSDAQ. The CDR3 here is CASTISGIEETQYS. The CDR3 nucleotides are TGTGCCAGCACTATTTCCGGGATTGAAGAGACCCAGTACTCC.

The chain carries TRBV7-9 and TRBJ2-7; no reliable D call. Germline V gives CDR1 SEHNR, CDR2 FQNEAQ (reference sequence). The V and J ends lost 2 bases and 10 bases respectively, with 21 bases between them. This CDR3 has 15 amino acids. CDR3 sequence reads: CASSLKGRNAFGQYF. CDR3 DNA sequence: TGTGCCAGCAGCTTAAAAGGCAGGAATGCCTTTGGCCAGTACTTC.

The DNA of the CDR3 is TGTGCCAGCAGTATGGACAGGGCGGGGGCTGAAGCTTTCTTT. Translated, it gives CASSMDRAGAEAFF. This chain uses TRBV27 with TRBJ1-1; TRBD1 agrees at 8 bases. The CDR3 totals 14 residues. Trimming at V came to 5 bases and at J to 6 bases, leaving 8 bases not matched to a gene. In germline, CDR1 is MNHEY, CDR2 SMNVEV (reference sequence).

The table lists this clonotype with a few counts. The chain is built from TRBV4-1 and TRBJ1-1, with D uncertain. This CDR3 region has 16 residues. Trimming left V 1 base short and J 0 bases short, with 12 bases between. CDR1 is MGHRA, CDR2 YSYEKL, per germline. The CDR3: CASSQAETLMNTEAFF. The DNA of the CDR3 is TGCGCCAGCAGCCAAGCAGAGACACTTATGAACACTGAAGCTTTCTTT.

The chain couples TRBV6-2 or TRBV6-3 to TRBJ1-2; D not resolved. The V gene lost 2 bases and the J gene lost 3 bases, with 16 bases spanning the gap. Per the germline V gene, CDR1 is MNHEY and CDR2 is SVGEGT. There are 16 residues in the CDR3. The CDR3 DNA reads as TGTGCCAGCAGTTACCACCGCGGGATCGGGGACTATGGCTACACCTTC. Its protein product is CASSYHRGIGDYGYTF.

J is TRBJ2-1 and V is TRBV5-6; D is unresolved. The length of the CDR3 is 13 residues. Per the germline V gene, CDR1 is SGHDT and CDR2 is YYEEEE. The V end was cut by 0 bases, the J end by 10 bases, with 11 bases between. CDR3 DNA: TGTGCCAGCAGCTTGGGGGCCAGGAAGGAGCAGTTCTTC. It is translated as CASSLGARKEQFF.

This clonotype was detected ten times or more. The CDR3 region is CASSLVGGNTIYF. DNA of the CDR3: TGTGCCAGCAGCTTAGTAGGTGGAAACACCATATATTTT. The chain links TRBV5-4 to TRBJ1-3; D not certain. Trimming removed 2 bases from V and 3 bases from J, with 6 bases in between. CDR1 and CDR2 from the germline V gene are SGHNT and YYREEE (reference sequence). This CDR3 contains 13 residues.

The chain's CDR3 is CASSPNRGSKWDEQFF. The DNA for the CDR3 is TGTGCCAGCAGCCCCAACCGGGGGTCGAAATGGGATGAGCAGTTCTTC. The chain recombines TRBV7-8 with TRBJ2-1; D might be TRBD2 (6 bases). Trimming took 5 bases from V and 8 from J, leaving 22 bases between them. CDR1 is SGHVS, CDR2 FQNEAQ, per germline. The CDR3 runs 16 residues.

There are a few counts of this clonotype. The J gene is TRBJ1-5, the V gene TRBV2; no firm D call. The CDR3 has 15 amino acids. Per the germline V gene, CDR1 is SNHLY and CDR2 is FYNNEI. With 3 bases removed from V and 3 bases from J, the gap between germline ends came to 12 bases. The CDR3: CASSDRGIYNQPQHF. In DNA form, the CDR3 reads TGTGCCAGCAGTGATCGGGGAATCTACAATCAGCCCCAGCATTTT.

This clonotype was counted a few times. The gene calls are TRBV18 and TRBJ2-3; no definite D call. This CDR3 is 15 amino acids long. V lost 1 base and J lost 3, with 11 bases in between. Per germline, CDR1 KGHSH and CDR2 LQKENI. CDR3 in DNA: TGTGCCAGCTCACCACAAGAGGTCGAGACAGATACGCAGTATTTT. Amino acid sequence: CASSPQEVETDTQYF.

J is TRBJ2-5 and V is TRBV4-3; 9 bases are a match to TRBD2. V gave up 0 bases and J gave up 0 bases; unmatched junction bases: 2. Germline V gene data show CDR1 as LGHNA and CDR2 as YSLEER. This CDR3 is 16 amino acids long. CDR3 loop: CASSQDLAGYQETQYF. The DNA for the CDR3 is TGCGCCAGCAGCCAAGATCTAGCGGGGTACCAAGAGACCCAGTACTTC.

This clonotype was seen only a few times. The chain joins TRBV7-6 to TRBJ1-5, with TRBD1 identical over 7 bases. V was pared by 2 bases and J by 7 bases, with 11 bases of the junction left unmatched. Germline V gene sequence: CDR1 SGHVS, CDR2 FNYEAQ. CDR3 length equals 16 residues. CDR3 nucleotides: TGTGCCAGCAGCTTATCAGGGGGTTCTGGGGTCCAGCCCCAGCATTTT. Translated: CASSLSGGSGVQPQHF.

This clonotype turned up a few times. The chain has TRBV7-6 and TRBJ1-1; no definite D call. This CDR3 spans 15 amino acids. V was trimmed by 1 base and J by 2 bases, leaving 11 bases between them. CDR1 SGHVS and CDR2 FNYEAQ come from the germline V gene. The CDR3 DNA follows: TGTGCCAGCAGCTTAGAACCCGACTCAAACACTGAAGCTTTCTTT. Translating gives CASSLEPDSNTEAFF.

This clonotype was observed a handful of times. The chain has TRBV12-3 or TRBV12-4 and TRBJ2-1; D perhaps matches TRBD2 (6 bases). The CDR3 extends over 14 amino acids. V lost 6 bases to trimming and J lost 3 bases, with 12 bases between them. This CDR3 is CASSLWRVYNEQFF. In DNA form, the CDR3 reads TGTGCCAGCAGCCTCTGGAGGGTCTACAATGAGCAGTTCTTC.